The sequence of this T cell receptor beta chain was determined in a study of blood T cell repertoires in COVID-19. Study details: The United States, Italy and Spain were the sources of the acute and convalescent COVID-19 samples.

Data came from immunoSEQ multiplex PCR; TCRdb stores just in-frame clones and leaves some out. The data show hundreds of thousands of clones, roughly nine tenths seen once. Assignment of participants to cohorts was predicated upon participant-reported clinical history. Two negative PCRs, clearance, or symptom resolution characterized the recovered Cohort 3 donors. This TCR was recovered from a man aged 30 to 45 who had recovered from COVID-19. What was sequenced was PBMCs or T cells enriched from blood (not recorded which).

CDR3 residues: CATSGQATDTQYF. CDR3 nucleotides: TGTGCCACCAGTGGGCAGGCCACAGATACGCAGTATTTT. The J gene is TRBJ2-3, the V gene TRBV24-1; D is uncertain. This CDR3 contains 13 residues. Germline V gene lookup returns CDR1 KGHDR and CDR2 SFDVKD. V was trimmed by 5 bases and J by 2 bases, leaving 7 bases between them.